This T cell receptor beta chain is from a study of identical twins. General study findings and limits: Abundant beta clonotypes from cord blood bore fewer insertions; memory repertoires lacked this pattern. Twins shared beta out-of-frame sequences in excess, but this excess was weaker. Donors were not followed over many years; analysis was cross-sectional.

Via MiXCR, TCRdb re-called the 5' RACE reads, giving one row per CDR3 protein. The sample includes some 760,000 distinct CDR3 sequences, roughly 18% seen only once; the top ten take around 13%. The length of the CDR3 is 13 residues. Trimming removed 7 bases at V and 6 bases at J, with 15 bases between. This clonotype was counted between two and nine times. Its specificity is unknown. The same data also contributed to another study, on T cells expressing NK-cell markers. From that report: Beta-chain profiling covered CD3+CD56+NKG2C+, CD3+CD56+NKG2C- and CD3+CD56-NKG2C+ sorted subsets.

V gene TRBV12-3 or TRBV12-4 combines with J gene TRBJ1-1; no firm D call. The sample comprised PBMCs. This TCR came from a woman in her late teens or twenties in good health. The CDR3 DNA is TGTGCCAGCACCCCGGGTGGAAGGGCTGAAGCTTTCTTT. Protein product: CASTPGGRAEAFF.